This T cell receptor beta chain was documented in a study of blood T cells in healthy people across ages. Study context: In model experiments, template switching was able to capture about one barcoded beta molecule for every two T cells that were present. Findings and caveats of the study: Roughly linear declines in TCR beta diversity per million T cells occurred with age. Changes in expanded clonotypes were possibly confounded, as the CMV status of donors was unknown.

V shed 5 bases, J shed 4 bases, and the junction held 7 bases outside the gene matches. The CDR3 contains 14 residues. Per germline, CDR1 SEHNR and CDR2 FQNEAQ (reference sequence). Per-sample PBMC isolation yielded at least 7 million cells. On this clonotype: Its antigen is currently unknown.

The second PCR ran about 6 to 12 cycles with a sample-barcoded 5' primer and J-beta primers. TCRdb analysed the 5' RACE reads with MiXCR anew, one entry per CDR3 protein. Of 730,000 or so distinct CDR3 sequences listed, more than 40% were seen once; the top ten hold more than 20%. The gene calls are TRBV7-9 and TRBJ1-2; 7 positions agree with TRBD1. Sequencing was done on a sample of blood. The TCR was taken from a woman in her fifties or sixties in good health. The CDR3 DNA reads TGTGCCAGCAGCCCGACAGGGAGGCTCTATGGCTACACCTTC. This translates into CASSPTGRLYGYTF.